This T cell receptor beta chain was identified in a study of graft-versus-host responses after intestinal transplantation. Looking at the study overall: Grafts that recipients had were multivisceral, liver-intestinal, or isolated intestinal transplants.

V dropped 5 bases and J dropped 0 bases, with 5 bases sitting between them. Germline lookup yields CDR1 PRHDT and CDR2 FYEKMQ (reference sequence). The CDR3 length is 13 residues. The assay was immunoSEQ multiplex PCR, and TCRdb's table has in-frame clones only and misses some. The sample lists about 120,000 clones; around 95% were seen once. Points on this clone: As yet, its antigen is unknown.

Study-wide results and caveats: The study associated peak circulating GvH clone levels with early post-transplant HvG declines.

The V gene is TRBV13, the J gene TRBJ2-1; D remains ambiguous. Source: unstimulated CD8+ T cells sorted from spleen or lymph node cells, taken before intestinal transplant. This TCR was sampled from a human donor who received an intestinal transplant. DNA of the CDR3: TGTGCCAGCAGCCACAGCTCCTACAATGAGCAGTTCTTC. This sequence encodes CASSHSSYNEQFF. Using reference TRBV13 and TRBJ2-1 for the parts outside the CDR3, the full variable domain is AAGVIQSPRHLIKEKRETATLKCYPIPRHDTVYWYQQGPGQDPQFLISFYEKMQSDKGSIPDRFSAQQFSDYHSELNMSSLELGDSALYFCASSHSSYNEQFFGPGTRLTVL.